The subject of this entry is one T cell receptor (beta chain). The sample holds one count of this clone. What antigen it recognizes has not been identified. No much larger clone exists at a distance of one base, and base qualities are not known. The CDR3 runs 19 amino acids, cysteine and phenylalanine included. This entry keeps only the CDR3 DNA: 57 bases, framed from base 1. Trimming removed 2 bases from V and 2 bases from J; the gene matches leave 11 bases unexplained. Looking up the germline V gene yields CDR1 SGHVS and CDR2 FQNEAQ. The data derive from a study of shared clonotypes between healthy human individuals (dated by TCRdb to the early 2020s). For the wider study: The cohort included three men and a couple of women between 18 and 49 years of age. To increase sequencing depth and limit assay-specific biases, TCR repertoire library preparation and sequencing were carried out by different laboratories using diverse techniques. Leukapheresis yielded between about 0.94 and 9.5 billion PBMCs per donor. Blood TCR repertoires of roughly 5 healthy adults were deeply sequenced to estimate repertoire size and the extent of clonotype sharing between individuals. For each donor, three plates each were used for CD4 naive and CD4 memory, two plates were used for CD8 naive, and one plate was used for CD8 memory. Results the study describes overall, beyond this receptor: Estimated clonotype richness was generally larger for naive than for memory subsets. Even with the large sequencing depth, rarefaction of the sorted-subset datasets indicated that sequencing was incomplete. Compared with non-shared clonotypes, the clonotypes found in all four sorted-subset donors had higher generation probabilities. Pairwise subsampling led to the expectation that sequencing depth would affect the degree of clonotype sharing among donors. Because the study included only a small number of donors, the genetic and exposure-history diversity represented was limited. When several donors were compared, the shared fraction of clonotypes was around 5.1% for naive CD4, about 4% for naive CD8, roughly 2.5% for memory CD4, and 0.4% for memory CD8. Sampling was restricted to blood, and TCR repertoires in tissue are likely to differ from TCR repertoires in blood.

The donors were healthy, HIV-negative adults who had no recently reported acute infections or vaccinations. Every donor was a Caucasian adult living in Nashville, Tennessee, USA. CD4+ T cells were enriched by magnetic negative selection; naive cells were then positively selected on CD45RA, and the negative fraction formed the memory subset. After blood collection by leukapheresis, PBMCs were isolated using Ficoll-Histopaque density gradient centrifugation and then cryopreserved in the vapor phase of liquid nitrogen. Analytical flow cytometry was used to check the purity and quantity of every magnetically sorted T cell population. Genomic DNA was isolated from each sorted fraction and quantified by UV absorbance on a Nanodrop 2000c. Using the deep immunoSEQ assay, multiplex PCR amplified TCR CDR3 regions from genomic DNA. Extracted genomic DNA from each cell subset was spread evenly across all wells of several immunoSEQ 96-well plates, with each plate serving as a replicate. For sorted subsets, roughly 200 ng of genomic DNA, equivalent to around 30,000 T cell genomes, went into each replicate PCR. Purified libraries were measured with a Qubit 3.0 fluorometer, size-checked on a Bioanalyzer 2100, and measured again with the KAPA Library Quantification kit. A separate single-read 150-cycle Illumina NextSeq 550 flow cell was used to sequence each immunoSEQ 96-well plate. Processing in the source paper ran as follows. Because the immunoSEQ output held only junctional sequences and lacked quality scores, the filtering could not match the filtering applied to full-length reads. To assign V/J genes and CDR3, sequences were annotated using PyIR, a Python wrapper for IgBLAST v1.9, with IMGT germline references. Reads were filtered out if the reads had weak V/J assignments (E-value above 1e-6), no CDR3, stop codons, out-of-frame junctions, or ambiguous translated residues. V3J clonotypes were defined as sequences sharing an identical inferred V gene, J gene, and CDR3 amino acid sequence. Percentage overlap between repertoires was computed as shared unique clonotypes divided by the size of the smaller repertoire. Richness of each repertoire was evaluated using RTK rarefaction, the Chao1 estimator, and Recon v2.1 estimates of unobserved clonotypes. Generation probabilities for all TCRbeta clonotypes obtained by the gDNA method from a handful of donors were computed using OLGA. TCRdb took over this immuneACCESS table, retaining in-frame rearrangements with V and J assigned. Such tables are incomplete; in checked studies, under half of the missing clones stem from an unresolved V gene, and the remainder is unexplained. V and J calls plus clone size are reproduced from that table; the DNA served to infer D and trimming. Here the sample has 1.6 million or so clones; less than 99% occur a single time. Of the sample, about 0.35% is held by the ten largest clones.

This chain is built from TRBV7-8 and TRBJ2-7, with 14 middle bases fitting TRBD2. Sequencing was carried out using naive CD4+ T cells sorted from blood. The cell subset or site label for this specimen denotes: CD45RA+ positively selected. This TCR was sampled from a man aged 25-45 years in good health. The nucleotide sequence reads as follows: TGTGCCAGCAGCTTATCGTTGGGGACTAGCGGGAGAAGGACCTACGAGCAGTACTTC. It translates as CASSLSLGTSGRRTYEQYF.